This passage covers 20 T cell receptor beta chains from one sample sequenced in a study of shared clonotypes between healthy human individuals. Sequenced by immunoSEQ multiplex PCR; TCRdb stores in-frame clones only, minus some. The table includes 2,500,000 or so clones, 80% to 95% detected once. The sequenced sample consisted of naive CD4+ T cells from PBMCs. Described subset: CD45RA+ positively selected. These receptors all stem from a man aged 18 to 30 in good health. Some clones in this sample may be carry-over from other donors' samples.

CDR3: CASTQLGTFGNTIYF. The CDR3 coding sequence is TGCGCCAGCACCCAGCTGGGGACATTTGGAAACACCATATATTTT. V usage is TRBV5-1 and J usage is TRBJ1-3, with D possibly matching TRBD1 (6 bases). Germline V lookup: CDR1 SGHRS, CDR2 YFSETQ. The germline V and J ends were trimmed by 6 bases and 3 bases, with 16 bases remaining between them. CDR3 length: 15 amino acids.

This chain uses TRBV5-1 with TRBJ2-2, with 9 bases aligning to TRBD1. CDR3 length: 17 residues. CDR1 is SGHRS, CDR2 YFSETQ, per germline. V shed 5 bases, J shed 0 bases, and the junction held 8 bases outside the gene matches. CDR3 nucleotide sequence: TGCGCCAGCAGGGCGGCTGGACAGGGGACGAACACCGGGGAGCTGTTTTTT. Translation gives CASRAAGQGTNTGELFF.

This chain links TRBV28 with TRBJ1-6; 8 bases line up with TRBD1. J was trimmed by 9 bases and V by 4 bases; bases with no gene match: 5. Germline CDR1 and CDR2: MDHEN and SYDVKM. This CDR3 is built from 14 residues. The DNA for the CDR3 is TGTGCCAGCAGTTGGACAGGGCTGCGTTCACCCCTCCACTTT. This encodes CASSWTGLRSPLHF.

The V call is TRBV7-8, the J call TRBJ2-7; D might be TRBD2 (6 bases). CDR3 length equals 16 residues. V shed 5 bases and J shed 4 bases, with 21 bases lying between them. In germline, CDR1 is SGHVS, CDR2 FQNEAQ. Here the CDR3 DNA reads TGTGCCAGCAGCAAACGGAGGGCCGGTACGGGGTACGAGCAGTACTTC. Its protein is CASSKRRAGTGYEQYF. The full variable domain, with the rest looked up from reference TRBV7-8 and TRBJ2-7, is GAGVSQSPRYKVAKRGQDVALRCDPISGHVSLFWYQQALGQGPEFLTYFQNEAQLDKSGLPSDRFFAERPEGSVSTLKIQRTQQEDSAVYLCASSKRRAGTGYEQYFGPGTRLTVT.

This clone was observed once. The chain is built from TRBV27 and TRBJ1-3; D uncertain. The ends were cut back, 5 bases at V and 5 bases at J, with 16 bases in the middle. There are 15 residues in the CDR3. Germline V gene lookup returns CDR1 MNHEY and CDR2 SMNVEV (reference sequence). CDR3 loop: CASSQTARRRNTIYF. As DNA, the CDR3 is TGTGCCAGCAGTCAAACAGCTCGCCGGAGAAACACCATATATTTT.

The V gene is TRBV29-1, the J gene TRBJ1-3; D not certain. The CDR3 extends over 14 amino acids. Trimming took off 5 bases at V and 2 bases at J, with 13 bases between the two ends. In germline, CDR1 is SQVTM, CDR2 ANQGSEA. CDR3 loop: CSVKTPKTGNTIYF. The CDR3 DNA sequence: TGCAGCGTTAAGACACCTAAGACTGGAAACACCATATATTTT.

The genes are TRBV7-6 and TRBJ1-1; 9 bases map to TRBD1. CDR1 SGHVS and CDR2 FNYEAQ come from the germline V gene. The junction had 6 bases not matched to a gene; V was cut back by 5 bases and J by 5 bases. CDR3 length: 14 residues. The chain's CDR3 is CASSTKQGATEAFF. The CDR3 nucleotides read TGTGCCAGCAGCACTAAACAGGGGGCTACTGAAGCTTTCTTT.

The gene calls are TRBV27 and TRBJ2-6, with 8 bases matching TRBD1. The CDR3 loop spans 18 amino acids. Germline assignment: CDR1 MNHEY and CDR2 SMNVEV (reference sequence). Trimming took 6 bases from V and 6 from J; bases not matched to a gene: 16. CDR3 bases: TGTGCCAGCAGCCCCCGGGCAGGGGGCGGACAATTGGCCAACGTCCTGACTTTC. Its protein product is CASSPRAGGGQLANVLTF.

This chain joins TRBV2 and TRBJ1-5; perhaps TRBD1 as D (6 bases). Germline-derived CDR1 and CDR2 are SNHLY and FYNNEI. Trimming left V 2 bases short and J 5 bases short, with 10 bases between. The CDR3 covers 14 residues. CDR3 DNA: TGTGCCAGCAGTGAAAGCGCAGGGGATCAGCCCCAGCATTTT. As protein: CASSESAGDQPQHF.

J is TRBJ2-3 and V is TRBV10-3, with 10 positions matching TRBD1. Germline CDR1 reads ENHRY; CDR2 reads SYGVKD. The CDR3 totals 16 residues. V dropped 10 bases and J dropped 4; count of bases not matched to a gene: 14. The CDR3 nucleotides are TGTGCCACCACCCGTGGGGGACAGGGGTTCTCAGATACGCAGTATTTT. This sequence encodes CATTRGGQGFSDTQYF.

On this clone itself: The germline gene is not matched at one end of the junction; a read error may be the cause. This same CDR3 is encoded by further DNA sequences in the sample. J is TRBJ2-2 and V is TRBV9, with TRBD2 matching 9 bases. CDR1 and CDR2 from the germline V gene are SGDLS and YYNGEE. This CDR3 is built from 15 residues. For the CDR3, the DNA is TGTGCCAGCAGCGTAGAGGGACTAGCAACCGGGGAGCTGTTTTTC. Protein product: CASSVEGLATGELFF.

V gene TRBV15 combines with J gene TRBJ2-6, with TRBD1 as a possible D gene (5 bases). Trimming stripped 0 bases from V and 4 bases from J, with 16 bases between. In germline, CDR1 is LNHNV, CDR2 YYDKDF (reference sequence). This CDR3 is 18 amino acids long. Written as DNA, the CDR3 is TGTGCCACCAGCAGAGAATGGAGCAGGGCCCAAGGGGCCAACGTCCTGACTTTC. It yields the protein CATSREWSRAQGANVLTF.

This chain joins TRBV2 and TRBJ1-4; 7 bases fit TRBD1. Per the germline V gene, CDR1 is SNHLY and CDR2 is FYNNEI. This CDR3 spans 14 amino acids. The ends lost 6 bases at V and 8 bases at J; junction bases unmatched: 9. In DNA, the CDR3 is TGTGCCAGCAGAGAAACAGGGGTGGGAGAAAAACTGTTTTTT. Translating it yields CASRETGVGEKLFF.

The V gene is TRBV28, the J gene TRBJ2-1; D remains unclear. This CDR3 has 13 residues. Per germline, CDR1 MDHEN and CDR2 SYDVKM. The V end was cut by 3 bases, the J end by 7 bases, with 10 bases between. The CDR3 DNA follows: TGTGCCAGCAGTTTGGTGGCCACAAATGAGCAGTTCTTC. As protein: CASSLVATNEQFF. The full variable domain, completed using reference TRBV28 and TRBJ2-1, is DVKVTQSSRYLVKRTGEKVFLECVQDMDHENMFWYRQDPGLGLRLIYFSYDVKMKEKGDIPEGYSVSREKKERFSLILESASTNQTSMYLCASSLVATNEQFFGPGTRLTVL.

This clone showed up just a few times. V gene TRBV7-2 combines with J gene TRBJ2-3; weak D call: TRBD2 (6 bases). Trimming took 5 bases from V and 5 from J, leaving 17 bases between them. In germline, CDR1 is SGHTA, CDR2 FQGNSA. The CDR3 runs to 15 residues. CDR3 bases: TGTGCCAGCAGCCCGATCGGGGGAGTTGGAGATACGCAGTATTTT. It codes for CASSPIGGVGDTQYF.

V is TRBV7-9 and J is TRBJ2-1, with TRBD1 matching over 7 bases. Per germline, CDR1 SEHNR and CDR2 FQNEAQ (reference sequence). This CDR3 has 14 amino acids. With 2 bases clipped from V and 6 bases from J, the junction kept 4 bases outside the gene matches. The CDR3 is CASSLTRGPNEQFF. Here the CDR3 DNA reads TGTGCCAGCAGCTTAACTAGGGGGCCCAATGAGCAGTTCTTC.

The genes are TRBV15 and TRBJ2-1; 8 nucleotides match TRBD1. Trimming removed 8 bases from V and 6 bases from J; junction bases left unmatched: 6. Germline lookup yields CDR1 LNHNV and CDR2 YYDKDF (reference sequence). This CDR3 comprises 13 residues. For the CDR3, the DNA is TGTGCCACCTCGACAGGGGAGGTCAATGAGCAGTTCTTC. Amino acid sequence: CATSTGEVNEQFF.

The chain couples TRBV28 to TRBJ2-2; a possible D gene is TRBD1 (6 bases). CDR3 size: 16 residues. The germline gives CDR1 MDHEN, CDR2 SYDVKM. V was clipped by 5 bases and J by 5 bases, with 18 bases between them. The CDR3 nucleotides read TGTGCCAGCAGTGTAGTCGGACAGTTTGTTACCGGGGAGCTGTTTTTT. Its protein product is CASSVVGQFVTGELFF.

V usage is TRBV5-1 and J usage is TRBJ2-2; D tentatively reads TRBD1 or TRBD2 (5 bases each). Germline V CDR1 and CDR2: SGHRS, YFSETQ. The CDR3 is 15 residues long. V was trimmed by 0 bases and J by 7 bases, leaving 13 bases between them. The CDR3 DNA follows: TGCGCCAGCAGCTTGGGGGACCCCGTAGGCGGGGAGCTGTTTTTT. It specifies CASSLGDPVGGELFF.

This clone was seen a handful of times. J is TRBJ1-5 and V is TRBV30; the D is unclear. The ends were cut back, 0 bases at V and 3 bases at J, with 6 bases in the middle. The CDR3 spans 13 residues. In germline, CDR1 is GTSNPN, CDR2 SVGIG (reference sequence). The CDR3 bases are TGTGCCTGGAGTGTACGGTTCAATCAGCCCCAGCATTTT. Its protein is CAWSVRFNQPQHF.